The 7 T cell receptor beta chains below come from one sample, sequenced in a study of T cell changes during pregnancy in multiple sclerosis. The method was immunoSEQ multiplex PCR; TCRdb's version includes in-frame clones alone and lacks a portion of them. The repertoire holds 60,000 or so clones, about 94% seen once, with approximately 0.35% in the top ten. Sequenced here: CD4+ T cells from peripheral blood mononuclear cells, sampled before pregnancy. These receptors came from a female donor with multiple sclerosis, enrolled in a pregnancy study.

V gene TRBV29-1 combines with J gene TRBJ2-1; TRBD2 matches at 7 bases. The CDR3 consists of 11 residues. CDR1 and CDR2 from the germline V gene are SQVTM and ANQGSEA. V was clipped by 5 bases and J by 8 bases; unmatched bases: 3. The CDR3 DNA sequence: TGCAGCGTTCTGCGGGAGTATGAGCAGTTCTTC. It codes for CSVLREYEQFF.

The J gene is TRBJ2-5, the V gene TRBV7-2; 8 bases align to TRBD1. The CDR3 length is 16 residues. Germline CDR1 is SGHTA and CDR2 is FQGNSA. Losses at the gene ends were 0 bases for V and 1 base for J; bases not matched to a gene: 4. The DNA of the CDR3 is TGTGCCAGCAGCTTAGCCCCGGGGACAGGCCAAGAGACCCAGTACTTC. This gives the protein CASSLAPGTGQETQYF.

The chain employs TRBV2 and TRBJ1-4; 12 bases fit TRBD1. J lost 7 bases, V lost 6 bases, and 6 bases had no gene match. The CDR3 totals 15 residues. Germline loops: CDR1 SNHLY, CDR2 FYNNEI. CDR3 protein: CASRGQGAWGEKLFF. The CDR3 DNA is TGTGCCAGCAGGGGACAGGGGGCTTGGGGTGAAAAACTGTTTTTT.

The chain combines TRBV15 with TRBJ2-3, with 12 bases lining up with TRBD2. Per germline, CDR1 LNHNV and CDR2 YYDKDF (reference sequence). With V trimmed by 0 bases and J by 5 bases, 6 bases remained unmatched. There are 17 residues in the CDR3. The CDR3 spells CATSRDYGLAGQDTQYF. CDR3 nucleotide sequence: TGTGCCACCAGCAGAGATTACGGACTAGCGGGACAAGATACGCAGTATTTT.

The chain couples TRBV11-2 to TRBJ2-3; 10 bases fit TRBD2. CDR3 length: 17 residues. Germline values: CDR1 SGHAT, CDR2 FQNNGV. V dropped 3 bases and J dropped 0; count of bases not matched to a gene: 6. CDR3 residues: CASSLGVLAGSTDTQYF. DNA of the CDR3: TGTGCCAGCAGCTTGGGAGTACTAGCGGGAAGCACAGATACGCAGTATTTT.

The J gene is TRBJ2-3, the V gene TRBV5-4; TRBD1 matches at 8 bases. Germline V CDR1 and CDR2: SGHNT, YYREEE (reference sequence). This CDR3 is 15 amino acids long. Trimming at V came to 0 bases and at J to 2 bases, leaving 2 bases not matched to a gene. The DNA for the CDR3 is TGTGCCAGCAGCTTGGACAGGGGGGTCACAGATACGCAGTATTTT. Protein product: CASSLDRGVTDTQYF.

The chain carries TRBV19 and TRBJ2-7; 11 bases line up with TRBD2. Germline CDR1 reads LNHDA; CDR2 reads SQIVND (reference sequence). The length of the CDR3 is 15 residues. V trimming: 6 bases; J trimming: 0 bases; junction bases outside the gene matches: 4. For the CDR3, the DNA is TGTGCCAGTAGACCAGGGACTAGCGGCTCCTACGAGCAGTACTTC. It codes for CASRPGTSGSYEQYF. The whole variable domain, filled in from reference TRBV19 and TRBJ2-7, reads DGGITQSPKYLFRKEGQNVTLSCEQNLNHDAMYWYRQDPGQGLRLIYYSQIVNDFQKGDIAEGYSVSREKKESFPLTVTSAQKNPTAFYLCASRPGTSGSYEQYFGPGTRLTVT.